A selection of T cell receptor beta chains follows, all from one sample in a study of CD8+CD57+ T cells in acquired aplastic anemia. TCRdb re-analysed the reads in MiXCR, keeping a single row per CDR3 protein. The sample shows about 220,000 distinct CDR3 sequences, 30% to 35% of them seen only once. Sequenced input: sorted CD4+, CD8+, or CD8+CD57+ T cells (not recorded which) from PBMCs. These receptors were obtained from a human donor in good health, serving as a control. Each CDR3 is given without its conserved first and last residue. Fields, in order: V gene, clone size, CDR3 protein. Some rows have no size entry. The others give once, few or many, or a class for an expanded clone.

>TRBV9|few
ASSSGLAGANEQF
>TRBV5-1|many
ASSLAGGTSLYEQY
>TRBV30|-
AWSVSMVLGDRDSDSPLH
>TRBV6-1|-
ASSLVVGGPNTGELF
>TRBV19|many
ASSTANRGAYQETQY
>TRBV20-1|many
SAGGRENYEQY
>TRBV20-1|few
SARAGGTNEKLF
>TRBV9|many
ASSVGVAGSGETQY
>TRBV10-3|many
AISESPGGAGST
>TRBV3-1|many
ASSHRDYEQY
>TRBV2|-
ASSGGRAVEKLF
>TRBV25-1|-
ASSKYREETDTQY
>TRBV5-4|few
ASSWGDSRNEKLF
>TRBV12-3/TRBV12-4|many
ASSHGTSNQPQH
>TRBV29-1|-
SVRDSIIGNTEAF
>TRBV10-3|-
AISERGGHTDTQY
>TRBV9|-
ASSVGGTGLNYGYT
>TRBV11-2|many
ASSPPAPEQY
>TRBV27|-
ASSFQGPRYNGQF
>TRBV20-1|-
SAWTGKITEAF
>TRBV12-3/TRBV12-4|many
ASSFGSSTDTQY
>TRBV15|-
ATSRVPGQNNSPLH
>TRBV20-1|many
SARDPDRNQQF
>TRBV7-9|few
ASSPGDRNQETQC
>TRBV19|many
ASSLSSGSYNEQF
>TRBV10-3|-
AISAGLAGGANVLT
>TRBV14|-
ASSQGFSGLAGFSYEQY
>TRBV20-1|-
SAAHSSGASVLT
>TRBV29-1|once
SVEVTGLGVDEQY
>TRBV6-5|many
ASSWGGQGIYEQY
>TRBV11-2|-
ASSYLGLAGGLWEQF
>TRBV28|-
ASRGQADGYGYT
>TRBV25-1|medium-sized
ASSEFGKHTEAF
>TRBV5-1|many
ASSSPSGGGDEQY
>TRBV2|-
ASSARQGAGEQY
>TRBV9|many
ASSVDPGGVYEQY
>TRBV20-1|many
SATDPRGSDTQY
>TRBV2|many
ASSPLAGGYNEQF
>TRBV5-1|few
ASSLDTGAGNTIY
>TRBV5-4|-
ASSLEVLQSDTQY
>TRBV4-2|few
ASSQDQGQHNEQF
>TRBV18|-
ASSPAPGSYEQY